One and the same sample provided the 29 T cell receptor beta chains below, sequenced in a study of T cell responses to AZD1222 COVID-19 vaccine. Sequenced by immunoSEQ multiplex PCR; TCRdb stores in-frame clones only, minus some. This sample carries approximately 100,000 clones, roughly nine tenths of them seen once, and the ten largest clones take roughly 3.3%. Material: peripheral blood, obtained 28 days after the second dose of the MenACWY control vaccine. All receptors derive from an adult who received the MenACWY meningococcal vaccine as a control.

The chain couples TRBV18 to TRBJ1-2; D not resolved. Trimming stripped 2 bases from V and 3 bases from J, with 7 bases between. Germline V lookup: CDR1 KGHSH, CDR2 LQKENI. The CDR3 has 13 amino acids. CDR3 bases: TGTGCCAGCTCACCAACACAAGACTATGGCTACACCTTC. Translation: CASSPTQDYGYTF.

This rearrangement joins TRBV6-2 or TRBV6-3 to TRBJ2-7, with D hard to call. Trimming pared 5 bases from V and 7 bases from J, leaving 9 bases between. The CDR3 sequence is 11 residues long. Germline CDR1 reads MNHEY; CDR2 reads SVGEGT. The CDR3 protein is CASSRRGEQYF. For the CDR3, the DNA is TGTGCCAGCAGTCGTCGTGGAGAGCAGTACTTC.

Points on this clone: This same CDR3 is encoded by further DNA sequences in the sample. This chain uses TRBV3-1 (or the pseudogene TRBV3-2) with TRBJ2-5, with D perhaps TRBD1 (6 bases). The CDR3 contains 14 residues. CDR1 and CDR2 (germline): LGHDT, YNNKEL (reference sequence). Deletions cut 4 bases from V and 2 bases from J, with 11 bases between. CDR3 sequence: CASSPYRDQETQYF. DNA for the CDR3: TGTGCCAGCAGCCCCTACAGGGATCAAGAGACCCAGTACTTC.

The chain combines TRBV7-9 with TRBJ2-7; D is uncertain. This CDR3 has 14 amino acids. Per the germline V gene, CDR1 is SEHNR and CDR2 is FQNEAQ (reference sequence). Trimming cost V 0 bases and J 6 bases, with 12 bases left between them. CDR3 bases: TGTGCCAGCAGCTTAGCCTCCGGAATCAGCGAGCAGTACTTC. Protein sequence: CASSLASGISEQYF. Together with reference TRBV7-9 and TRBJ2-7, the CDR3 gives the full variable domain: DTGVSQNPRHKITKRGQNVTFRCDPISEHNRLYWYRQTLGQGPEFLTYFQNEAQLEKSRLLSDRFSAERPKGSFSTLEIQRTEQGDSAMYLCASSLASGISEQYFGPGTRLTVT.

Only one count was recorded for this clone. CDR3 in DNA: TGTGCCAGCAGCCCGACGGTCACCGGGGAGCTGTTTTTT. Translation: CASSPTVTGELFF. The chain uses TRBV6-2 or TRBV6-3 and TRBJ2-2; D is unresolved. Deletions cut 6 bases from V and 4 bases from J, with 9 bases between. The CDR3 runs 13 residues. The V gene's germline CDR1 is MNHEY and CDR2 SVGEGT.

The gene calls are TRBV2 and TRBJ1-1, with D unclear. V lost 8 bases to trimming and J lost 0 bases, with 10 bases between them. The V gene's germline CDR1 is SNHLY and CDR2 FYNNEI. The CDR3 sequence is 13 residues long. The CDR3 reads CASHRIMNTEAFF. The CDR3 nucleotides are TGTGCCAGCCACAGAATTATGAACACTGAAGCTTTCTTT.

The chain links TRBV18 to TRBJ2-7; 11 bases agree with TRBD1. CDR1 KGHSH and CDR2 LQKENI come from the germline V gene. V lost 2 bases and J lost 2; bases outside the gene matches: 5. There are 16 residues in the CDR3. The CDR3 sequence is CASSPGPGQGAYEQYF. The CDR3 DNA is TGTGCCAGCTCACCAGGGCCGGGACAGGGGGCCTACGAGCAGTACTTC. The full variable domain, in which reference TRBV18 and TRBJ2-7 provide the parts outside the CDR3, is NAGVMQNPRHLVRRRGQEARLRCSPMKGHSHVYWYRQLPEEGLKFMVYLQKENIIDESGMPKERFSAEFPKEGPSILRIQQVVRGDSAAYFCASSPGPGQGAYEQYFGPGTRLTVT.

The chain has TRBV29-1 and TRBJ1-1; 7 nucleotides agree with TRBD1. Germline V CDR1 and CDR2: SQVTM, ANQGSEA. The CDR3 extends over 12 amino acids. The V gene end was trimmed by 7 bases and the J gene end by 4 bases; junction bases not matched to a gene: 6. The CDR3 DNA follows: TGCAGCGGGGTACAGGGGAGCACTGAAGCTTTCTTT. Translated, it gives CSGVQGSTEAFF.

CDR3 coding DNA: TGTGCCAGCAGCTTGGGACAGGGAATGTATGAGCAGTTCTTC. It encodes CASSLGQGMYEQFF. The V gene is TRBV7-2, the J gene TRBJ2-1, with 9 bases matching TRBD1. The CDR3 spans 14 residues. V dropped 3 bases and J dropped 8; count of bases not matched to a gene: 5. In germline, CDR1 is SGHTA, CDR2 FQGNSA.

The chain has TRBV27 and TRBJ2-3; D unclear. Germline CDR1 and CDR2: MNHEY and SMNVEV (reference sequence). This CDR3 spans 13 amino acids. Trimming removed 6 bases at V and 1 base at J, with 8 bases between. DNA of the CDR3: TGTGCCAGCAGCGGATACCGCACAGATACGCAGTATTTT. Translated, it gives CASSGYRTDTQYF.

DNA of the CDR3: TGTGCCAGCAGTGCGGAATACGCTGGAAACACCATATATTTT. It is translated as CASSAEYAGNTIYF. The chain is built from TRBV9 and TRBJ1-3; D not certain. Trimming removed 5 bases from V and 2 bases from J, with 11 bases in between. The CDR3 runs to 14 residues. Germline assignment: CDR1 SGDLS and CDR2 YYNGEE.

The CDR3: CASSAVGTDSGANVLTF. CDR3 DNA sequence: TGTGCCAGCAGCGCCGTCGGAACCGACTCTGGGGCCAACGTCCTGACTTTC. This chain uses TRBV7-2 with TRBJ2-6; D uncertain. This CDR3 has 17 residues. With 5 bases removed from V and 0 bases from J, the gap between germline ends came to 14 bases. Germline V CDR1 and CDR2: SGHTA, FQGNSA.

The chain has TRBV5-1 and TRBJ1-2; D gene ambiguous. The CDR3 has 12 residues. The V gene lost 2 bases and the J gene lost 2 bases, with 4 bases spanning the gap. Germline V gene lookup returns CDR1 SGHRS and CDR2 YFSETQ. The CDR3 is CASSFTNYGYTF. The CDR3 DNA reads TGCGCCAGCAGCTTTACAAACTATGGCTACACCTTC.

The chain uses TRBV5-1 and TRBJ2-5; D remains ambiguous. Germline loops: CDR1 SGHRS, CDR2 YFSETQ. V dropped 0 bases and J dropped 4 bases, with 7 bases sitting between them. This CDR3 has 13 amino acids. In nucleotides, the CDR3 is TGCGCCAGCAGCTTGGAGGATCGAGAGACCCAGTACTTC. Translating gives CASSLEDRETQYF. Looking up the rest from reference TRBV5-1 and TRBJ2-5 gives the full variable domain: KAGVTQTPRYLIKTRGQQVTLSCSPISGHRSVSWYQQTPGQGLQFLFEYFSETQRNKGNFPGRFSGRQFSNSRSEMNVSTLELGDSALYLCASSLEDRETQYFGPGTRLLVL.

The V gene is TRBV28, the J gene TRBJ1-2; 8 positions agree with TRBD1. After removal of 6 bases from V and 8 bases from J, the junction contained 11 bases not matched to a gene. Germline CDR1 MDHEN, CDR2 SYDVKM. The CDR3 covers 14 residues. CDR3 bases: TGTGCCAGCAGCACAGGGGGGAGTGTACGGGGCTACACCTTC. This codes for CASSTGGSVRGYTF.

The CDR3 nucleotides are TGTGCCAGCAGTTCGACTTACACCGGGGAGCTGTTTTTT. This gives the protein CASSSTYTGELFF. The V call is TRBV6-5, the J call TRBJ2-2, with D unresolved. The V and J ends lost 4 bases and 3 bases respectively, with 6 bases between them. Per germline, CDR1 MNHEY and CDR2 SVGAGI. This CDR3 comprises 13 residues.

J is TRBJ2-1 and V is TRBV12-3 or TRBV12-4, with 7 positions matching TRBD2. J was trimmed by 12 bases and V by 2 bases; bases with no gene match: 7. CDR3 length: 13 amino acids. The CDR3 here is CASSLPIGTTQFF. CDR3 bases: TGTGCCAGCAGTTTACCCATAGGGACTACGCAGTTCTTC.

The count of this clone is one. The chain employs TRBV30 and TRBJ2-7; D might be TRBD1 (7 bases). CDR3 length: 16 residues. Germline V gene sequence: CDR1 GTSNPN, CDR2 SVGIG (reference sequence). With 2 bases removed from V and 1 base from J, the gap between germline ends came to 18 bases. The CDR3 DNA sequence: TGTGCCTGGAGTCCGAGGACAGGTGGGGGGTCCTACGAGCAGTACTTC. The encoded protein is CAWSPRTGGGSYEQYF. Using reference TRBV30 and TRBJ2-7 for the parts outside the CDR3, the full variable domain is SQTIHQWPATLVQPVGSPLSLECTVEGTSNPNLYWYRQAAGRGLQLLFYSVGIGQISSEVPQNLSASRPQDRQFILSSKKLLLSDSGFYLCAWSPRTGGGSYEQYFGPGTRLTVT.

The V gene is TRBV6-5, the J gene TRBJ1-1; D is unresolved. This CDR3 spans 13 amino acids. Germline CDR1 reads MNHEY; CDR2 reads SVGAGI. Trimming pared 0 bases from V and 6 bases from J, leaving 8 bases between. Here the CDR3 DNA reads TGTGCCAGCAGTTACTCGATTTTCTCTGAAGCTTTCTTT. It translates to CASSYSIFSEAFF.

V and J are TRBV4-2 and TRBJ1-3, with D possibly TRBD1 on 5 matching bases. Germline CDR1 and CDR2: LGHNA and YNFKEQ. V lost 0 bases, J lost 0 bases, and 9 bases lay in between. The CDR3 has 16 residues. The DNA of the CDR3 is TGTGCCAGCAGCCAAGAAACAGGTAGCTCTGGAAACACCATATATTTT. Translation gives CASSQETGSSGNTIYF.

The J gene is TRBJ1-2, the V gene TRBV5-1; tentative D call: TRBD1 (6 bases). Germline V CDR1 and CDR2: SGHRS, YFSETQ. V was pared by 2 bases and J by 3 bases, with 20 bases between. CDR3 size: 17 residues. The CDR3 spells CASSLNPDRSKYYGYTF. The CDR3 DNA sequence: TGCGCCAGCAGCTTAAATCCAGACAGGTCGAAGTACTATGGCTACACCTTC.

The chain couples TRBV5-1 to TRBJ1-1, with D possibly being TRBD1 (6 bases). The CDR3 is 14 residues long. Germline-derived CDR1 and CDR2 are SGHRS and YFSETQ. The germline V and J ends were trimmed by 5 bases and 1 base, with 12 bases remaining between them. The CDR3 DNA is TGCGCCAGCAGTCGACAGGCCTCGAACACTGAAGCTTTCTTT. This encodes CASSRQASNTEAFF.

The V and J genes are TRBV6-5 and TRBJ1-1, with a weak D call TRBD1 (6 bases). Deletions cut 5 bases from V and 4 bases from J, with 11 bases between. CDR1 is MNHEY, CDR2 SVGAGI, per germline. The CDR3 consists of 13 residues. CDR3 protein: CASSQGSGTEAFF. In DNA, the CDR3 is TGTGCCAGCAGTCAGGGGTCGGGCACTGAAGCTTTCTTT.

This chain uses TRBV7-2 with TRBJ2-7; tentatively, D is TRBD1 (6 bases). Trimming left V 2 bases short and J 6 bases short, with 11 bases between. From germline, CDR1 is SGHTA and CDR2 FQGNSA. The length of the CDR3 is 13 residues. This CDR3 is CASSLNPRGEQYF. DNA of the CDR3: TGTGCCAGCAGCTTAAATCCCAGGGGCGAGCAGTACTTC. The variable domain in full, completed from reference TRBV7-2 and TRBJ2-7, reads GAGVSQSPSNKVTEKGKDVELRCDPISGHTALYWYRQSLGQGLEFLIYFQGNSAPDKSGLPSDRFSAERTGGSVSTLTIQRTQQEDSAVYLCASSLNPRGEQYFGPGTRLTVT.

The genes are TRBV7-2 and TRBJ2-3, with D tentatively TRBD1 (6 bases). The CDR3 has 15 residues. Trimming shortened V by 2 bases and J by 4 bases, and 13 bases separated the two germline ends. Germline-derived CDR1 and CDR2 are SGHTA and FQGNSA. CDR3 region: CASSLILGGADTQYF. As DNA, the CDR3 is TGTGCCAGCAGCTTAATTCTAGGGGGTGCAGATACGCAGTATTTT.

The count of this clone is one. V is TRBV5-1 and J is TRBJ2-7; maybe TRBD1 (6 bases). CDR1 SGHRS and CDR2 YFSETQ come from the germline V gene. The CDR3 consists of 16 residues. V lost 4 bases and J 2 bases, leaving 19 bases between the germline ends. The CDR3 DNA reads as TGCGCCAGCAGCCAACCCTTACAGGGCTCCCCCTACGAGCAGTACTTC. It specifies CASSQPLQGSPYEQYF.

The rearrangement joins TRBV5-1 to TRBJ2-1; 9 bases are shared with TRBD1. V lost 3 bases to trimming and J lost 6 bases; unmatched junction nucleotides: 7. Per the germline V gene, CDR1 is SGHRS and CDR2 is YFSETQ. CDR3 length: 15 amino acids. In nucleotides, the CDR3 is TGCGCCAGCAGCTACAACGGACAGGGGTTCAATGAGCAGTTCTTC. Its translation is CASSYNGQGFNEQFF.

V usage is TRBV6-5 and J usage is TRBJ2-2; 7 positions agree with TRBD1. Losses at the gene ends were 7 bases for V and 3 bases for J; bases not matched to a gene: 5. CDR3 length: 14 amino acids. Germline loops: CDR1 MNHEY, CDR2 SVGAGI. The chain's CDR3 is CASNRDRHTGELFF. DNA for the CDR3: TGTGCCAGCAATAGGGACAGACACACCGGGGAGCTGTTTTTT.

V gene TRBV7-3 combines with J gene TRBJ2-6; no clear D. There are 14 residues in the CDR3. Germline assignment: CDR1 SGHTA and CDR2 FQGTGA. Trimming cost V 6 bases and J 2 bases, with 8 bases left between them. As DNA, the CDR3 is TGTGCCAGCAGTTCTCTTCCTGGGGCCAACGTCCTGACTTTC. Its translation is CASSSLPGANVLTF.